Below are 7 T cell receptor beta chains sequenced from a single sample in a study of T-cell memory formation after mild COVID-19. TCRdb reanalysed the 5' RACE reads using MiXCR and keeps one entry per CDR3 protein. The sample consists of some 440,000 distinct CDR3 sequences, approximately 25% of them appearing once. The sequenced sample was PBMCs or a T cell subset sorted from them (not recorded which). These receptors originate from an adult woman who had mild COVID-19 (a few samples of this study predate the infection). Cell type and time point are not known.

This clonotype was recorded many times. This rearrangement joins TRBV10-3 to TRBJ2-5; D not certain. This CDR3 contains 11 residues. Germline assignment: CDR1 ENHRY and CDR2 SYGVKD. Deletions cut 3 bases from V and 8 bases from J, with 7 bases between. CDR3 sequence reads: CAISETTTQYF. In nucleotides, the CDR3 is TGTGCCATCAGTGAAACTACAACCCAGTACTTC.

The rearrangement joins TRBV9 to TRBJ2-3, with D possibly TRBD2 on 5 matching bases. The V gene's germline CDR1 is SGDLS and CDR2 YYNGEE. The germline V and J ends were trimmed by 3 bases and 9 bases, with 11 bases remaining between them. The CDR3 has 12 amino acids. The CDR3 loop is CASSGPPGTQYF. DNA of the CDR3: TGTGCCAGCAGCGGGCCGCCGGGAACGCAGTATTTT.

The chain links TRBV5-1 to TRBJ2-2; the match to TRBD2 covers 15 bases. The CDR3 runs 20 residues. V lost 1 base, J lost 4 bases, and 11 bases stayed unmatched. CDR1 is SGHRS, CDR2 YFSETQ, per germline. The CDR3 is CASSLTPGLAGGHGTGELFF. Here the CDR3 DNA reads TGCGCCAGCAGCTTGACCCCGGGACTAGCGGGGGGCCATGGCACCGGGGAGCTGTTTTTT.

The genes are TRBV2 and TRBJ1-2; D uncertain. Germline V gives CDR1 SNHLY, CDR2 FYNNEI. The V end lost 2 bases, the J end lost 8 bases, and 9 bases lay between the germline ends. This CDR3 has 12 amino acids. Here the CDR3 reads CASSEKFGGYTF. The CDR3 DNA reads TGTGCCAGCAGTGAAAAGTTTGGCGGCTACACCTTC.

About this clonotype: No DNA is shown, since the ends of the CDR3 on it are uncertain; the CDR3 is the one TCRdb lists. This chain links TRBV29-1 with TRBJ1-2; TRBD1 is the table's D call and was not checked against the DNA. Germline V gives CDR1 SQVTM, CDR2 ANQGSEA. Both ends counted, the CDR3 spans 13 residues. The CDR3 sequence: CSVDVGTGARRTF.

The chain's CDR3 is CASSFLDFPYEQYF. The CDR3 bases are TGTGCCAGCAGCTTCCTGGACTTCCCCTACGAGCAGTACTTC. This chain joins TRBV7-9 and TRBJ2-7, with D tentatively TRBD2 (5 bases). The CDR3 is 14 residues long. Trimming took off 3 bases at V and 2 bases at J, with 11 bases between the two ends. Germline V gene lookup returns CDR1 SEHNR and CDR2 FQNEAQ (reference sequence).

The CDR3 spells CASSLVLARGRIYEQYF. For the CDR3, the DNA is TGCGCCAGCAGCTTGGTTCTTGCCAGGGGAAGGATCTACGAGCAGTACTTC. This chain uses TRBV5-1 with TRBJ2-7; TRBD1 might be the D (6 bases). Germline V CDR1 and CDR2: SGHRS, YFSETQ. The CDR3 has 17 amino acids. V was trimmed by 0 bases and J by 3 bases, leaving 19 bases between them.